The sample holds a few counts of the clone carrying this T cell receptor beta chain. Its antigen remains unknown. This entry comes from a study of CD8+ T cells in alopecia areata. Overall study results and limits: Affected scalp, especially in alopecia totalis/universalis, had a higher clonality than normal scalp did. Clarity of TCR sharing across patients fell short of that in mice, possibly HLA-related.

The CDR3 is made up of 15 amino acids. Trimming left V 0 bases short and J 3 bases short, with 8 bases between. Germline values: CDR1 SGHAT, CDR2 FQDESV (reference sequence). CD4+ and CD8+ T cells were sorted from PBMCs stained for CD3, CD4 and CD8. Isolated RNA was reverse transcribed into cDNA used as the sequencing template. Clones were read by immunoSEQ multiplex PCR, and TCRdb kept only the in-frame ones, dropping some. The sample has around 210,000 clones, 45% to 70% seen once; the top ten hold roughly 5.3%. The chain employs TRBV11-1 and TRBJ2-2; perhaps TRBD2 as D (5 bases). This sequence was found in a human donor in good health. Sequencing input: CD8+ T cells sorted from blood. DNA of the CDR3: TGTGCCAGCAGCTTAGCGCGAGGGTACACCGGGGAGCTGTTTTTT. This sequence encodes CASSLARGYTGELFF. The entire variable domain, with the rest obtained from reference TRBV11-1 and TRBJ2-2, is as follows: EAEVAQSPRYKITEKSQAVAFWCDPISGHATLYWYRQILGQGPELLVQFQDESVVDDSQLPKDRFSAERLKGVDSTLKIQPAELGDSAMYLCASSLARGYTGELFFGEGSRLTVL.